The 4 T cell receptor beta chains presented below share a single source sample, sequenced in a study of Tregs in tolerant kidney transplant recipients. Generated by immunoSEQ multiplex PCR, the TCRdb table keeps only in-frame clones and is missing some. Seen here are around 16,000 clones, approximately 94% observed once, and the top ten hold 10% to 15%. The sample comprised CD8+ T cells from blood. All receptors come from a human donor in good health.

V gene TRBV20-1 combines with J gene TRBJ2-1, with unresolved D. V was cut by 0 bases and J by 10 bases, with 7 bases left in between. Germline values: CDR1 DFQATT, CDR2 SNEGSKA (reference sequence). The CDR3 is 11 residues long. CDR3 in amino acids: CSARDRGEQFF. The CDR3 DNA follows: TGCAGTGCTAGAGACCGTGGAGAGCAGTTCTTC.

V is TRBV15 and J is TRBJ1-3; no definite D call. V was trimmed by 6 bases and J by 0 bases, leaving 9 bases between them. This CDR3 contains 14 residues. Germline assignment: CDR1 LNHNV and CDR2 YYDKDF (reference sequence). This CDR3 reads CATRLESSGNTIYF. The CDR3 DNA follows: TGTGCCACCAGACTAGAGAGCTCTGGAAACACCATATATTTT.

This chain joins TRBV29-1 and TRBJ2-7, with TRBD1 matching 9 bases. The germline V gene encodes CDR1 SQVTM and CDR2 ANQGSEA. V lost 4 bases and J lost 5; bases outside the gene matches: 6. The CDR3 covers 13 residues. The CDR3 DNA reads TGCAGCGTTGCTGGACAGGGGATCCACGAGCAGTACTTC. This translates into CSVAGQGIHEQYF.

This chain joins TRBV9 and TRBJ2-7; D call uncertain. The CDR3 contains 14 residues. The germline V gene encodes CDR1 SGDLS and CDR2 YYNGEE. The V end was cut by 0 bases, the J end by 1 base, with 8 bases between. The CDR3 protein is CASSVGAESYEQYF. CDR3 DNA sequence: TGTGCCAGCAGCGTAGGCGCAGAGTCCTACGAGCAGTACTTC.